This is a list of T cell receptor beta chains from one sample in a study of post-analysis software for immune sequencing data. TCRdb independently ran MiXCR on the PCR reads; one entry per CDR3 protein. The profile shows approximately 150,000 distinct CDR3 sequences, over 25% of them singletons. Material: blood. All receptors derive from a girl aged 5 to 17 with multiple sclerosis. Each CDR3 is given with its conserved first and last residue. A D gene is named only where the DNA matches it firmly. Clone size, where shown, is once, few, many, or a class for clones that have expanded.

>few|TRBV6-6|TRBJ2-1|TRBD2
TGTGCCAGCAGTTACGGGACTAGCGGGACATACTACAATGAGCAGTTCTTC
CASSYGTSGTYYNEQFF
>.|TRBV27|TRBJ1-6|TRBD1
TGTGCCAGCAGTTTGGGGACAGGAACTTCACCCCTCCACTTT
CASSLGTGTSPLHF
>many|TRBV7-2|TRBJ2-7|TRBD1
TGTGCCAGCAGCTTAGACGCAGGGGGCGTCTACGAGCAGTACTTC
CASSLDAGGVYEQYF
>few|TRBV20-1|TRBJ2-2|TRBD2
TGCAGTGCTAGAGATTGGACTAGCGGGAGTGCCGGGGAGCTGTTTTTT
CSARDWTSGSAGELFF
>.|TRBV6-4|TRBJ2-2|.
TGTGCCAGCAGTGCCGACCATGGCGTGGGGACCGGGGAGCTGTTTTTT
CASSADHGVGTGELFF
>few|TRBV10-3|TRBJ2-6|TRBD2
TGTGCCATCAGTGAGGGACTAGCGGGAGCTGGCGGGGCCAACGTCCTGACTTTC
CAISEGLAGAGGANVLTF
>few|TRBV28|TRBJ2-7|.
TGTGCCAGCAGTTTAGGCCACAGGGCCTACGAGCAGTACTTC
CASSLGHRAYEQYF
>.|TRBV5-4|TRBJ2-3|TRBD2
TGTGCCAGCAGCCTTAGCGGGAGGGACACAGATACGCAGTATTTT
CASSLSGRDTDTQYF
>many|TRBV27|TRBJ2-7|.
TGTGCCAGCAGTTTCGCTGCCACAGGCTACGAGCAGTACTTC
CASSFAATGYEQYF
>.|TRBV7-9|TRBJ2-5|.
TGTGCCAGCAGCACGGACGGCCGCTTCCAAGAGACCCAGTACTTC
CASSTDGRFQETQYF
>many|TRBV4-2|TRBJ1-4|.
TGTGCCAGCAGCCAAGATGGGGCGGCCGAAAAACTGTTTTTT
CASSQDGAAEKLFF
>medium-sized|TRBV20-1|TRBJ2-5|.
TGCAGTGCTAGGGCCCCGGTTACGCTAGAGACCCAGTACTTC
CSARAPVTLETQYF
>.|TRBV15|TRBJ2-1|.
TGTGCCACCAGCATTGGCGAGACCTACAATGAGCAGTTCTTC
CATSIGETYNEQFF
>many|TRBV10-3|TRBJ2-5|TRBD2
TGTGCCATCAGTGGGACTAGCGGCCAAGAGACCCAGTACTTC
CAISGTSGQETQYF
>.|TRBV4-1|TRBJ2-1|.
TGCGCCAGCAGCCAAGACCGCCTAACGCGGGCCGCGGACAATGAGCAGTTCTTC
CASSQDRLTRAADNEQFF
>few|TRBV5-1|TRBJ1-5|.
TGCGCCAGCAGCTTGGCAGGCGGGGGGGTTAATCAGCCCCAGCATTTT
CASSLAGGGVNQPQHF
>many|TRBV7-3|TRBJ2-5|TRBD2
TGTGCCAGCAGCAAGCGAGGGTTACTAGCGGGAGAGTCTGAGACCCAGTACTTC
CASSKRGLLAGESETQYF